This T cell receptor (beta chain) is from a study of post-analysis software for immune sequencing data. Study details: Included courses were relapsing-remitting and secondary progressive multiple sclerosis; progressive-relapsing multiple sclerosis was also included.

About this clonotype: The antigen is undetermined.

Findings and caveats of the study: Roughly 5 TRBV segments, TRBV5-6, TRBV5-1 and TRBV20-1 among them, were found more frequent in patients than controls. Samples made in the same batch grouped tightly together by F measure. There was significantly lower normalized Chao1 diversity in multiple sclerosis patients than in controls.

Presence of unique molecular identifiers characterized the TCR beta cDNA libraries. T cells numbering about 0.85 to 11 million yielded roughly 0.5 million cDNA molecules. TCRdb passed the PCR reads through MiXCR, listing each CDR3 protein once. The top ten hold less than 10% of the sample, which has 400,000 to 500,000 distinct CDR3 sequences, approximately 39% seen once. Between the trimmed V and J ends, which lost 4 bases and 3 bases, there was a span of 17 bases. The germline CDR1 and CDR2 sequences are DFQATT and SNEGSKA (reference sequence). The CDR3 consists of 15 residues. Input material: blood. The TCR was taken from a girl aged 2-10 years with multiple sclerosis. The rearrangement uses TRBV20-1 and TRBJ2-3; D possibly corresponds to TRBD2 (5 bases). The CDR3 DNA reads as TGCAGTGCTAACTTACTAGATCAGCTAACAGATACGCAGTATTTT. Protein sequence: CSANLLDQLTDTQYF.